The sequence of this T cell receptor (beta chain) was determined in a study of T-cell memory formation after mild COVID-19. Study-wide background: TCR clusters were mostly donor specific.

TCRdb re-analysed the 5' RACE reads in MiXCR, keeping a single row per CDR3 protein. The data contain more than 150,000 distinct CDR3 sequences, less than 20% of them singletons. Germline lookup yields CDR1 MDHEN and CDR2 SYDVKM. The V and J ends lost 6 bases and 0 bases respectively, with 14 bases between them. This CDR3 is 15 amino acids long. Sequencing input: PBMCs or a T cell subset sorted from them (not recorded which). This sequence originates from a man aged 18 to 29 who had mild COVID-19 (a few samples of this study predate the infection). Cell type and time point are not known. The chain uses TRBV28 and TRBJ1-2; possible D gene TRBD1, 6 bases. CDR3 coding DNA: TGTGCCAGCAGCCTCTCGGGACATCCTAACTATGGCTACACCTTC. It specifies CASSLSGHPNYGYTF.